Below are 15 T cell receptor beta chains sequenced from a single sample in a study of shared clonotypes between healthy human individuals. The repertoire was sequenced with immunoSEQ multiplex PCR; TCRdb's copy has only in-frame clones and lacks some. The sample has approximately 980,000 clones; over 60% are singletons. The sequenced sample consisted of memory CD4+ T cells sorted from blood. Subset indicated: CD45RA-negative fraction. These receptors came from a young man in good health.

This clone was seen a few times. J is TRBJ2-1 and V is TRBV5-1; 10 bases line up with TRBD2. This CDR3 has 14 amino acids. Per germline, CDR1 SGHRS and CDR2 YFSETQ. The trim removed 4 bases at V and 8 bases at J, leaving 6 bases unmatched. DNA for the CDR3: TGCGCCAGCAGCGCCGGGACTAGCGCCGATGAGCAGTTCTTC. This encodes CASSAGTSADEQFF. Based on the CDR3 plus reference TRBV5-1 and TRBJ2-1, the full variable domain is KAGVTQTPRYLIKTRGQQVTLSCSPISGHRSVSWYQQTPGQGLQFLFEYFSETQRNKGNFPGRFSGRQFSNSRSEMNVSTLELGDSALYLCASSAGTSADEQFFGPGTRLTVL.

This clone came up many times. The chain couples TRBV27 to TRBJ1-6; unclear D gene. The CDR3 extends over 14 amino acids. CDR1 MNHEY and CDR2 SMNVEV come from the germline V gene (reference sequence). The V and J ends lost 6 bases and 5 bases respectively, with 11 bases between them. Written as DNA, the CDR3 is TGTGCCAGCAGGCACGCGTCGGATAATTCACCCCTCCACTTT. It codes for CASRHASDNSPLHF.

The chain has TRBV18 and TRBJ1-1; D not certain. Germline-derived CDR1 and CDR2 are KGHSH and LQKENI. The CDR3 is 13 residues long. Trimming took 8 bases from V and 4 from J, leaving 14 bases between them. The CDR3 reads CASLTKGGTEAFF. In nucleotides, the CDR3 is TGTGCCAGCCTCACCAAAGGAGGCACTGAAGCTTTCTTT.

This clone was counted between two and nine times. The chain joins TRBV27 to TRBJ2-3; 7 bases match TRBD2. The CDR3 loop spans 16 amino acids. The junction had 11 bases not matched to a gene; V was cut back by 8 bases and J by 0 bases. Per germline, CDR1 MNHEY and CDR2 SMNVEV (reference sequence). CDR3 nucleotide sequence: TGTGCCAGCCAAGCGGGAATGAGGGGAAGCACAGATACGCAGTATTTT. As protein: CASQAGMRGSTDTQYF.

CDR3 bases: TGTGCCAGCAGCGTGGGACAGGGGGCGCGCGAGCAGTACTTC. Amino acid sequence: CASSVGQGAREQYF. The chain recombines TRBV9 with TRBJ2-7, with 12 bases that match TRBD1. The CDR3 has 14 residues. CDR1 and CDR2 (germline): SGDLS, YYNGEE. Trimming at V came to 2 bases and at J to 6 bases, leaving 3 bases not matched to a gene.

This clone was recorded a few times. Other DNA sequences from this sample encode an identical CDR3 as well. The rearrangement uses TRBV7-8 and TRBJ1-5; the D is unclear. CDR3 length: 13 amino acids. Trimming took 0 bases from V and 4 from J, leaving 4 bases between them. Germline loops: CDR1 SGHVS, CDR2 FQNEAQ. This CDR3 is CASSLAKNQPQHF. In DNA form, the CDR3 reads TGTGCCAGCAGCTTAGCGAAGAATCAGCCCCAGCATTTT. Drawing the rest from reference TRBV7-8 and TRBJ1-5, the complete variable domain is GAGVSQSPRYKVAKRGQDVALRCDPISGHVSLFWYQQALGQGPEFLTYFQNEAQLDKSGLPSDRFFAERPEGSVSTLKIQRTQQEDSAVYLCASSLAKNQPQHFGDGTRLSIL.

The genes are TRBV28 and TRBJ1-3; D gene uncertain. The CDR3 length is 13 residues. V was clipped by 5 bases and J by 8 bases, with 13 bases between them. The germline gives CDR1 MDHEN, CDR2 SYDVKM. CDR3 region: CASSLNAPYTIYF. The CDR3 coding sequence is TGTGCCAGCAGTCTAAACGCTCCCTACACCATATATTTT.

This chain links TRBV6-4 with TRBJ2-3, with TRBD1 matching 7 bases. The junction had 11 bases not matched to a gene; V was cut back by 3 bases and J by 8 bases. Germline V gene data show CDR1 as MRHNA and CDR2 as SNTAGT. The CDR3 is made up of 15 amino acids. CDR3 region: CASSESGQGVGTQYF. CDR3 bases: TGTGCCAGCAGTGAATCAGGGCAGGGGGTTGGTACGCAGTATTTT.

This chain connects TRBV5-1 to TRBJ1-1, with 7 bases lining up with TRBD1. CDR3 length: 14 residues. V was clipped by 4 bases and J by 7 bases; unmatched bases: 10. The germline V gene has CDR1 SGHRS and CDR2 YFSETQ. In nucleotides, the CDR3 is TGCGCCAGCAGCGTCTACAGGGGTTCTAATGAAGCTTTCTTT. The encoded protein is CASSVYRGSNEAFF.

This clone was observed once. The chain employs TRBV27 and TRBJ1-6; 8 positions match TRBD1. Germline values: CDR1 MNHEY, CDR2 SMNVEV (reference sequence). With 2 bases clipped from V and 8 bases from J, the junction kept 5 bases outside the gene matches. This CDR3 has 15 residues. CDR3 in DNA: TGTGCCAGCAGTTTAAAGCAGGGGGCACATTCACCCCTCCACTTT. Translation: CASSLKQGAHSPLHF.

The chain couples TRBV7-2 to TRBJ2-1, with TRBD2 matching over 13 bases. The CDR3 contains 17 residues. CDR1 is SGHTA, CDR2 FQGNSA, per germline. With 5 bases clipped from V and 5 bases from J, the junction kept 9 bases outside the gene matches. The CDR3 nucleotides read TGTGCCAGCAGCGAAACTAGCGGGAGGGCCGGGAACAATGAGCAGTTCTTC. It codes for CASSETSGRAGNNEQFF.

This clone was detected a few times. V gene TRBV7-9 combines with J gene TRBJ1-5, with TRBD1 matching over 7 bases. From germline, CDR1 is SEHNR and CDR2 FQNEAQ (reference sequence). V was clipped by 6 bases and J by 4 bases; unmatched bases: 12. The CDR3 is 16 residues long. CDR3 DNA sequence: TGTGCCAGCAGATTCAACCGACAGGGAGGAAATCAGCCCCAGCATTTT. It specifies CASRFNRQGGNQPQHF.

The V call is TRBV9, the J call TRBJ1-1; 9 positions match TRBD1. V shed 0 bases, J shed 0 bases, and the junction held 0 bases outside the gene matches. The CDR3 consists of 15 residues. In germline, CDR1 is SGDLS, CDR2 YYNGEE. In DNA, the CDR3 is TGTGCCAGCAGCGTAGGGACAGGGGTGAACACTGAAGCTTTCTTT. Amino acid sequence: CASSVGTGVNTEAFF.

The CDR3 DNA reads as TGCGCCAGCAAGGATCCCCCCTCCGGACCTATGAAGAGCTCCTACGAGCAGTACTTC. It is translated as CASKDPPSGPMKSSYEQYF. V and J are TRBV5-1 and TRBJ2-7; no definite D call. The germline gives CDR1 SGHRS, CDR2 YFSETQ. The CDR3 spans 19 residues. V lost 6 bases and J lost 0, with 28 bases in between.

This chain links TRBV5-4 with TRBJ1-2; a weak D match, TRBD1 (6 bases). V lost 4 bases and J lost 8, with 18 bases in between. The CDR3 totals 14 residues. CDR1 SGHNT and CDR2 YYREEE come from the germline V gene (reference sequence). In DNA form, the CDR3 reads TGTGCCAGCAGCCCCGGGGGCAGGGTTGGCGGCTACACCTTC. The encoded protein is CASSPGGRVGGYTF.